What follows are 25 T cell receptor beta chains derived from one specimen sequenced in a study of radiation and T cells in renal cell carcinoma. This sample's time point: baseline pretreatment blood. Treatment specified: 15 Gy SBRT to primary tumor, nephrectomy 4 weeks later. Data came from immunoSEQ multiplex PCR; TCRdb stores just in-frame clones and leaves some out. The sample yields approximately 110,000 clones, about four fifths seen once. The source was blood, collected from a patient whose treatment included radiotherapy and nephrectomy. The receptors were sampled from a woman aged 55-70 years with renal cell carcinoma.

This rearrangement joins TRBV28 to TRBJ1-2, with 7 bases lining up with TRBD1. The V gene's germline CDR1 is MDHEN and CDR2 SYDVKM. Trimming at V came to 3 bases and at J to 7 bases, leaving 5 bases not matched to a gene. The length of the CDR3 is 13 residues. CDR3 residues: CASSFEGAGGYTF. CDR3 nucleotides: TGTGCCAGCAGTTTTGAGGGGGCTGGTGGCTACACCTTC.

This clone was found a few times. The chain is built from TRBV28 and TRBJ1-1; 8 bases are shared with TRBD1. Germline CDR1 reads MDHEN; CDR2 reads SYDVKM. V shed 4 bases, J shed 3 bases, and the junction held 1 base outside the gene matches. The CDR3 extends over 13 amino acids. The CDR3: CASSWTGHTEAFF. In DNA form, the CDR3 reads TGTGCCAGCAGTTGGACAGGGCACACTGAAGCTTTCTTT.

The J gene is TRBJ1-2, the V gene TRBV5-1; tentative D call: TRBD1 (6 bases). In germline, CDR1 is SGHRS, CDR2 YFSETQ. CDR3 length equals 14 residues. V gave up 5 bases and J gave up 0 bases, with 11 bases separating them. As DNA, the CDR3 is TGCGCCAGCAGAAAACAGGGCGCTAACTATGGCTACACCTTC. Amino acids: CASRKQGANYGYTF.

CDR3 sequence: CASSNPRQRSYEQYF. The DNA for the CDR3 is TGTGCCAGCAGCAACCCCCGACAGCGCTCCTACGAGCAGTACTTC. The J gene is TRBJ2-7, the V gene TRBV6-1, with D tentatively TRBD1 (5 bases). V dropped 6 bases and J dropped 0 bases, with 15 bases sitting between them. Germline V gene data show CDR1 as MNHNS and CDR2 as SASEGT. This CDR3 spans 15 amino acids.

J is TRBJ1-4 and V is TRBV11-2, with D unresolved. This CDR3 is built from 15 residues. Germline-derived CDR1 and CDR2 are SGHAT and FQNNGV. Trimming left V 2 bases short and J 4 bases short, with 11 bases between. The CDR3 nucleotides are TGTGCCAGCAGCTTATCCCCAGGAGATAATGAAAAACTGTTTTTT. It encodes CASSLSPGDNEKLFF.

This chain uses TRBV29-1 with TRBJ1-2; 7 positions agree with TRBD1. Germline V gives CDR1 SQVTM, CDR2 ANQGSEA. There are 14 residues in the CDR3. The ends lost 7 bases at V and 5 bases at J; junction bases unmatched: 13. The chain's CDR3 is CSGRTGEGRYGYTF. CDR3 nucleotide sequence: TGCAGCGGGCGAACAGGGGAAGGGCGGTATGGCTACACCTTC.

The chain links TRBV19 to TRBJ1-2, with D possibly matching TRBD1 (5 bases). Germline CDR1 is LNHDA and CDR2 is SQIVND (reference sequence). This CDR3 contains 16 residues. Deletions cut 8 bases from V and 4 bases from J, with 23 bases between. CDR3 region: CASLFPMDPGSYGYTF. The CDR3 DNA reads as TGTGCCAGTCTCTTCCCGATGGACCCAGGGAGCTATGGCTACACCTTC.

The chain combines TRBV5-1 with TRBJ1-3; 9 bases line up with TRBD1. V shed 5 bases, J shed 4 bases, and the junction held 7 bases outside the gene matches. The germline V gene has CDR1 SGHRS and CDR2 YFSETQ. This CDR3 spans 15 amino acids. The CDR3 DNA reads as TGCGCCAGCAGGCGGGACAGGGCGGAGGGAAACACCATATATTTT. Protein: CASRRDRAEGNTIYF.

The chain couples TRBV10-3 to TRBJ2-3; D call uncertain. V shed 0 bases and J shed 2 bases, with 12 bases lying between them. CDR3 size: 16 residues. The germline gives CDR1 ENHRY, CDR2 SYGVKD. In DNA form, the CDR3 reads TGTGCCATCAGTGAGTCGACTCGGGCTGTCACAGATACGCAGTATTTT. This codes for CAISESTRAVTDTQYF.

The DNA of the CDR3 is TGTGCCAGCAGCGTTGCGGGAGGGCCCACCAATGAGCAGTTCTTC. This gives the protein CASSVAGGPTNEQFF. The gene calls are TRBV9 and TRBJ2-1; 9 positions match TRBD2. V shed 2 bases and J 6 bases; nucleotides not matched to a gene: 6. Germline values: CDR1 SGDLS, CDR2 YYNGEE. The CDR3 has 15 residues. Complete variable domain (other parts from reference TRBV9 and TRBJ2-1): DSGVTQTPKHLITATGQRVTLRCSPRSGDLSVYWYQQSLDQGLQFLIQYYNGEERAKGNILERFSAQQFPDLHSELNLSSLELGDSALYFCASSVAGGPTNEQFFGPGTRLTVL.

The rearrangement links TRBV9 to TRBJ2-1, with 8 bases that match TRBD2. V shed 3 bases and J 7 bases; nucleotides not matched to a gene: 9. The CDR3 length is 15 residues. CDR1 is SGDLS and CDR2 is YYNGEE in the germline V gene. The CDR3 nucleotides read TGTGCCAGCAGCGATAAACTAGCGGCCTTGAATGAGCAGTTCTTC. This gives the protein CASSDKLAALNEQFF. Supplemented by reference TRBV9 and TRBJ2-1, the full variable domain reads DSGVTQTPKHLITATGQRVTLRCSPRSGDLSVYWYQQSLDQGLQFLIQYYNGEERAKGNILERFSAQQFPDLHSELNLSSLELGDSALYFCASSDKLAALNEQFFGPGTRLTVL.

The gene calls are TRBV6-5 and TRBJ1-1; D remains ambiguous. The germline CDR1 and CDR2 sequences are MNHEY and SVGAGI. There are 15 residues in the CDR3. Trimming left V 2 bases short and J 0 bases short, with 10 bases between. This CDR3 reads CASSYDVRVNTEAFF. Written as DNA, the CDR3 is TGTGCCAGCAGTTACGACGTGAGAGTGAACACTGAAGCTTTCTTT.

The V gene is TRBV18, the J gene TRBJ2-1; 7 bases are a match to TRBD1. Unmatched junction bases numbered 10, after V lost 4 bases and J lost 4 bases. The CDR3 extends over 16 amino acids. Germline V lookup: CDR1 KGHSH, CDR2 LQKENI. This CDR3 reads CASSHPGQKGYNEQFF. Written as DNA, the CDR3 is TGTGCCAGCTCACATCCGGGACAGAAGGGGTACAATGAGCAGTTCTTC.

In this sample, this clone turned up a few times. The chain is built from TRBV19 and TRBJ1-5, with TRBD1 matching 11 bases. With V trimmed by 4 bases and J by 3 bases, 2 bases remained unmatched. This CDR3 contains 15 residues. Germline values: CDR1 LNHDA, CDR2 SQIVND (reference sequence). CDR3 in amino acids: CASSRTGGNNQPQHF. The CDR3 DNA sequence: TGTGCCAGTAGTAGGACAGGGGGCAACAATCAGCCCCAGCATTTT.

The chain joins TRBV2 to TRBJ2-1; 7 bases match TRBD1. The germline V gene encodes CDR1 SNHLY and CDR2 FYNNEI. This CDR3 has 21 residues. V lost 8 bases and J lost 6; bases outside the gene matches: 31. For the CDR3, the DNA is TGTGCCAGCGGGGGAATCGCTATCAACGACAGGGTCCTGAGCGCCACCAATGAGCAGTTCTTC. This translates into CASGGIAINDRVLSATNEQFF.

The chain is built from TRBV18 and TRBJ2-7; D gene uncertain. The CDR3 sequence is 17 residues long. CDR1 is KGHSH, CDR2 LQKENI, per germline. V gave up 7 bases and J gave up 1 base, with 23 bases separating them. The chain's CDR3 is CASFPRSLTQTSYEQYF. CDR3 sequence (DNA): TGTGCCAGCTTCCCCCGGTCCCTAACGCAAACTTCCTACGAGCAGTACTTC.

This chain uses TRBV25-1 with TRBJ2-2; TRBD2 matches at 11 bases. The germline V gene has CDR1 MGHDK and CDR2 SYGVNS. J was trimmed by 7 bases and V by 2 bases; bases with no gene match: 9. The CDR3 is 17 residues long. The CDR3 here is CASSETTSGSRGGELFF. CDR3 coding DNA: TGTGCCAGCAGTGAAACTACTAGCGGGAGTAGAGGCGGGGAGCTGTTTTTT.

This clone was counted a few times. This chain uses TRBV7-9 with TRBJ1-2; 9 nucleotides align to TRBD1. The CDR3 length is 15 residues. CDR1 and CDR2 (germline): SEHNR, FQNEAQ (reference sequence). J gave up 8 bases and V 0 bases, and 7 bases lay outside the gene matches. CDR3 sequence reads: CASSLAGTGKEGYTF. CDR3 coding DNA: TGTGCCAGCAGCTTAGCCGGGACAGGGAAGGAGGGCTACACCTTC.

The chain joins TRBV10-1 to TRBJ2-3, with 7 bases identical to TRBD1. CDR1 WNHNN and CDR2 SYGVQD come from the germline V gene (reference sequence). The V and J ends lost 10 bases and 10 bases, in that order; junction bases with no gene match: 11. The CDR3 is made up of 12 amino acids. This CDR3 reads CATSNSGQSQYF. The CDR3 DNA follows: TGCGCCACCTCAAATTCGGGACAGTCGCAGTATTTT.

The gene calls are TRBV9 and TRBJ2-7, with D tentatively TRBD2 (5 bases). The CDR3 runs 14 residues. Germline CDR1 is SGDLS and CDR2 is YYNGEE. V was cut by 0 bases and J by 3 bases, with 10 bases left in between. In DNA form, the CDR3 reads TGTGCCAGCAGCGTAGGAGGGATAAACTACGAGCAGTACTTC. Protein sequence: CASSVGGINYEQYF. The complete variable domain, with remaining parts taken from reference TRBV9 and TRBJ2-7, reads DSGVTQTPKHLITATGQRVTLRCSPRSGDLSVYWYQQSLDQGLQFLIQYYNGEERAKGNILERFSAQQFPDLHSELNLSSLELGDSALYFCASSVGGINYEQYFGPGTRLTVT.

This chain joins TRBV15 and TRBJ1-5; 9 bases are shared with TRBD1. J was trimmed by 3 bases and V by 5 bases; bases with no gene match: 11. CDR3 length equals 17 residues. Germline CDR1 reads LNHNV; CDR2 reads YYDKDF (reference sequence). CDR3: CATSGRDRVFSNQPQHF. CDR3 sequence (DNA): TGTGCCACCAGCGGCCGGGACAGGGTATTTTCCAATCAGCCCCAGCATTTT.

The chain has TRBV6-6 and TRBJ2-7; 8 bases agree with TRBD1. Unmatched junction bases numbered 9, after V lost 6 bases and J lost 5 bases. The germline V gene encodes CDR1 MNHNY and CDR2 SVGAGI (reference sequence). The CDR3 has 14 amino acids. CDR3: CASSYRQGTNEQYF. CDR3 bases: TGTGCCAGCAGCTACAGACAGGGGACCAACGAGCAGTACTTC.

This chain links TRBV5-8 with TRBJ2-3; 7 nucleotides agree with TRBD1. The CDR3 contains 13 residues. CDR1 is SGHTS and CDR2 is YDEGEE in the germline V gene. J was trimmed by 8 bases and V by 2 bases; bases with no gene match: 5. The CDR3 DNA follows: TGTGCCAGCAGCTTAGAGGGACAGACTACGCAGTATTTT. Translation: CASSLEGQTTQYF.

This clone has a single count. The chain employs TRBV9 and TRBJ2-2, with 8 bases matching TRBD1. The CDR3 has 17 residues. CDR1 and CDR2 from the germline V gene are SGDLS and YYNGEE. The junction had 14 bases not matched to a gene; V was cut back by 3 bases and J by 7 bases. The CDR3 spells CASSGPPSRTGFGELFF. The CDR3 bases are TGTGCCAGCAGCGGGCCACCATCGCGGACAGGGTTCGGGGAGCTGTTTTTT.

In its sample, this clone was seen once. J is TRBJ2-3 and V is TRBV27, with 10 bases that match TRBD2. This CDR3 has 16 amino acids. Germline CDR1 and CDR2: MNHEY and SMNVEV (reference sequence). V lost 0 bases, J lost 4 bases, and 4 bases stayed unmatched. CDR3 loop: CASSLSASGGADTQYF. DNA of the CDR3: TGTGCCAGCAGTTTATCAGCCAGCGGGGGGGCAGATACGCAGTATTTT.